The 12 T cell receptor beta chains below all came from one sample that was sequenced in a study of CD8+ T cells in alopecia areata. RNA was isolated and reverse transcribed to cDNA, the sequencing template. Libraries were prepared by immunoSEQ multiplex PCR; TCRdb keeps only in-frame clonotypes and omits some of them. The sample contains more than 95,000 clones, about 60% of which appear only once. The sequencing sample was made of CD4+ T cells sorted from blood. The receptor set was obtained from a human donor in good health.

This chain links TRBV6-1 with TRBJ2-7, with D maybe TRBD2 (6 bases). Deletions cut 6 bases from V and 2 bases from J, with 11 bases between. The CDR3 runs 13 residues. Germline CDR1 reads MNHNS; CDR2 reads SASEGT. Written as DNA, the CDR3 is TGTGCCAGCAGGCGGGACGGCCCCTACGAGCAGTACTTC. It encodes CASRRDGPYEQYF.

The rearrangement links TRBV5-1 to TRBJ1-4; D is unclear. The germline gives CDR1 SGHRS, CDR2 YFSETQ. There are 14 residues in the CDR3. V was trimmed by 0 bases and J by 0 bases, leaving 3 bases between them. Written as DNA, the CDR3 is TGCGCCAGCAGCTTGGATGCAACTAATGAAAAACTGTTTTTT. It codes for CASSLDATNEKLFF.

The chain recombines TRBV2 with TRBJ2-3; 7 bases line up with TRBD1. The CDR3 has 17 residues. Trimming at V came to 2 bases and at J to 6 bases, leaving 14 bases not matched to a gene. CDR1 is SNHLY, CDR2 FYNNEI, per germline. The CDR3 loop reads CASSEKGALLGVDTQYF. As DNA, the CDR3 is TGTGCCAGCAGTGAAAAGGGGGCGCTTCTCGGAGTGGATACGCAGTATTTT.

V usage is TRBV15 and J usage is TRBJ2-3, with D maybe TRBD1 (6 bases). This CDR3 comprises 14 residues. Trimming left V 0 bases short and J 3 bases short, with 7 bases between. Per germline, CDR1 LNHNV and CDR2 YYDKDF (reference sequence). Here the CDR3 DNA reads TGTGCCACCAGCAGAGACCAGGGGACAGATACGCAGTATTTT. Translated, it gives CATSRDQGTDTQYF. The whole variable domain, remainder taken from reference TRBV15 and TRBJ2-3, is DAMVIQNPRYQVTQFGKPVTLSCSQTLNHNVMYWYQQKSSQAPKLLFHYYDKDFNNEADTPDNFQSRRPNTSFCFLDIRSPGLGDTAMYLCATSRDQGTDTQYFGPGTRLTVL.

There are a few counts of this clone. V gene TRBV19 combines with J gene TRBJ1-2; 8 bases agree with TRBD1. The CDR3 is 14 residues long. CDR1 and CDR2 from the germline V gene are LNHDA and SQIVND (reference sequence). Trimming at V came to 5 bases and at J to 7 bases, leaving 9 bases not matched to a gene. The CDR3 region is CASSRDDRGGGYTF. The CDR3 DNA is TGTGCCAGTAGTCGCGACGACAGGGGTGGTGGCTACACCTTC.

The chain employs TRBV6-6 and TRBJ1-1; possible D gene TRBD1, 6 bases. Trimming took 5 bases from V and 3 from J, leaving 13 bases between them. The CDR3 totals 14 residues. Germline V CDR1 and CDR2: MNHNY, SVGAGI (reference sequence). As DNA, the CDR3 is TGTGCCAGCAGTATGCACAGGGAGGACACTGAAGCTTTCTTT. It encodes CASSMHREDTEAFF.

This clone was seen more than once but under ten times. The J gene is TRBJ2-5, the V gene TRBV5-6, with D perhaps assigned TRBD1 or TRBD2 (5 bases each). Between the trimmed V and J ends, which lost 4 bases and 2 bases, there was a span of 21 bases. The CDR3 runs to 17 residues. The germline CDR1 and CDR2 sequences are SGHDT and YYEEEE. The CDR3 region has the DNA TGTGCCAGCAGCCCGCGACAAAGACCGGGACGGCAAGAGACCCAGTACTTC. It specifies CASSPRQRPGRQETQYF.

The V and J genes are TRBV27 and TRBJ1-5; D might be TRBD1 (5 bases). Germline values: CDR1 MNHEY, CDR2 SMNVEV (reference sequence). The ends were cut back, 5 bases at V and 2 bases at J, with 10 bases in the middle. This CDR3 spans 14 amino acids. The CDR3 loop reads CASSQGRRNQPQHF. The CDR3 bases are TGTGCCAGCAGTCAGGGACGGCGCAATCAGCCCCAGCATTTT.

The V call is TRBV29-1, the J call TRBJ2-5; 8 bases map to TRBD2. This CDR3 has 15 amino acids. V lost 7 bases to trimming and J lost 1 base; unmatched junction nucleotides: 11. In germline, CDR1 is SQVTM, CDR2 ANQGSEA. The CDR3 nucleotides read TGCAGCGGGGCGGGGGGCCGCCACCGCCAAGAGACCCAGTACTTC. Residues: CSGAGGRHRQETQYF. Full variable domain (rest looked up from reference TRBV29-1 and TRBJ2-5): SAVISQKPSRDICQRGTSLTIQCQVDSQVTMMFWYRQQPGQSLTLIATANQGSEATYESGFVIDKFPISRPNLTFSTLTVSNMSPEDSSIYLCSGAGGRHRQETQYFGPGTRLLVL.

The rearrangement links TRBV5-6 to TRBJ2-1; weak D call: TRBD2 (5 bases). The germline gives CDR1 SGHDT, CDR2 YYEEEE. The CDR3 runs 16 residues. Trimming removed 2 bases at V and 5 bases at J, with 17 bases between. The CDR3 DNA sequence: TGTGCCAGCAGCTTCCGTACCGGGGTTATTAACAATGAGCAGTTCTTC. Its protein is CASSFRTGVINNEQFF. Together with reference TRBV5-6 and TRBJ2-1, the CDR3 gives the full variable domain: DAGVTQSPTHLIKTRGQQVTLRCSPKSGHDTVSWYQQALGQGPQFIFQYYEEEERQRGNFPDRFSGHQFPNYSSELNVNALLLGDSALYLCASSFRTGVINNEQFFGPGTRLTVL.

The gene calls are TRBV19 and TRBJ2-3; D might be TRBD1 (6 bases). Trimming left V 5 bases short and J 3 bases short, with 15 bases between. Germline-derived CDR1 and CDR2 are LNHDA and SQIVND (reference sequence). This CDR3 spans 15 amino acids. Here the CDR3 reads CASSYLGGPTDTQYF. CDR3 DNA: TGTGCCAGTAGTTACCTAGGGGGACCGACAGATACGCAGTATTTT.

The V call is TRBV7-2, the J call TRBJ2-2, with a tentative D call TRBD2 (6 bases). Looked up from germline, CDR1 is SGHTA and CDR2 is FQGNSA. V lost 8 bases and J 0 bases, leaving 10 bases between the germline ends. The CDR3 runs 14 residues. CDR3 nucleotide sequence: TGTGCCAGCCCGGGACTTTCGAACACCGGGGAGCTGTTTTTT. It yields the protein CASPGLSNTGELFF.